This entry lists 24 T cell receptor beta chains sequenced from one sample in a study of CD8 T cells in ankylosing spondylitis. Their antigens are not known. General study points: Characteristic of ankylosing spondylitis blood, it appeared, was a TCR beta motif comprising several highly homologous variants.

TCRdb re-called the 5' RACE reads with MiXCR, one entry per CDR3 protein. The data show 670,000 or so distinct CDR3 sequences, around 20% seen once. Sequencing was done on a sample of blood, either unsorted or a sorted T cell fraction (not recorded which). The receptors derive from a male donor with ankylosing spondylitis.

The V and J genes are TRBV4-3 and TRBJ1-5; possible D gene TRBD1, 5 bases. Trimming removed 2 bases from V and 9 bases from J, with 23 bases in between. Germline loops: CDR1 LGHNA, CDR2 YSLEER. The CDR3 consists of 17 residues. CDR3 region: CASSQRSAGPDNGPQHF. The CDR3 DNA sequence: TGCGCCAGCAGCCAACGATCCGCAGGGCCGGATAATGGGCCCCAGCATTTT.

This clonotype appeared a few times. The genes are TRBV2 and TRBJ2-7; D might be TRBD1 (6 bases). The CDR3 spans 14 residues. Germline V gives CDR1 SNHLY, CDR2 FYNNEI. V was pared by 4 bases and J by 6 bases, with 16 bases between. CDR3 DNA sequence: TGTGCCAGCAGTGTAACCAGGGGAATGTTCGAGCAGTACTTC. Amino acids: CASSVTRGMFEQYF.

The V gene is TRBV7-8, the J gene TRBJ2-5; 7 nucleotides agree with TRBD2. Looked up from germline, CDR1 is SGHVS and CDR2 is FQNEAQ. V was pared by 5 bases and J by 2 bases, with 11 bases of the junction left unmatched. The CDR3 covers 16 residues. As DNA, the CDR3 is TGTGCCAGCAGCAACCGGGACTACAAAGAACAAGAGACCCAGTACTTC. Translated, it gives CASSNRDYKEQETQYF.

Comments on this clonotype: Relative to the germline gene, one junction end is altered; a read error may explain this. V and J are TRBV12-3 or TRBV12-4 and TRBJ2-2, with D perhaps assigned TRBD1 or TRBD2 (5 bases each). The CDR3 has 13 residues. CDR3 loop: CASSHTNTGDLFF. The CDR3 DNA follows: TGTGCCAGCAGTCATACGAACACCGGGGACCTGTTTTTT.

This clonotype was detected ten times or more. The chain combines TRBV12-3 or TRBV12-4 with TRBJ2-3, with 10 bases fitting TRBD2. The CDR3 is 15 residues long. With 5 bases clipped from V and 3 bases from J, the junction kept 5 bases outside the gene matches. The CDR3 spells CASSPSGGATDTQYF. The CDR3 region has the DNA TGTGCCAGCAGTCCAAGCGGGGGGGCAACAGATACGCAGTATTTT.

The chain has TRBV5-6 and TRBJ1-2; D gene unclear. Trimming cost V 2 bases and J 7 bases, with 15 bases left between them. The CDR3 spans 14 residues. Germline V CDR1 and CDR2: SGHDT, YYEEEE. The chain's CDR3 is CASSFGPEGSGYTF. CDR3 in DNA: TGTGCCAGCAGCTTCGGACCGGAAGGGTCTGGCTACACCTTC. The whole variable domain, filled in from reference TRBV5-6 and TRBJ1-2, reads DAGVTQSPTHLIKTRGQQVTLRCSPKSGHDTVSWYQQALGQGPQFIFQYYEEEERQRGNFPDRFSGHQFPNYSSELNVNALLLGDSALYLCASSFGPEGSGYTFGSGTRLTVV.

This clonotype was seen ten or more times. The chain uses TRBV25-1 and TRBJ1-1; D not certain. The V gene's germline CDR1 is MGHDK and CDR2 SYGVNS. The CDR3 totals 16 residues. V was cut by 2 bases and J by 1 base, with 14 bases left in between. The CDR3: CASSEAGGRPNTEAFF. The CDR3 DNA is TGTGCCAGCAGTGAAGCGGGCGGCAGGCCGAACACTGAAGCTTTCTTT.

As DNA, the CDR3 is TGTGCCAGCAGTGAGGGCGGGAGACCCAATGAGCAGTTCTTC. It yields the protein CASSEGGRPNEQFF. The V gene is TRBV2, the J gene TRBJ2-1; 7 bases fit TRBD2. The ends lost 3 bases at V and 6 bases at J; junction bases unmatched: 5. The V gene's germline CDR1 is SNHLY and CDR2 FYNNEI. The CDR3 loop spans 14 amino acids.

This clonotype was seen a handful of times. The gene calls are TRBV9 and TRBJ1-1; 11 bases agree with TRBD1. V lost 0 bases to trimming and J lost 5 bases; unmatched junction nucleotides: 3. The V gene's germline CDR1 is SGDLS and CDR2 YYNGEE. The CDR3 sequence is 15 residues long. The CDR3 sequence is CASSVEGQGGTEAFF. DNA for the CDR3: TGTGCCAGCAGCGTAGAGGGACAGGGGGGTACTGAAGCTTTCTTT.

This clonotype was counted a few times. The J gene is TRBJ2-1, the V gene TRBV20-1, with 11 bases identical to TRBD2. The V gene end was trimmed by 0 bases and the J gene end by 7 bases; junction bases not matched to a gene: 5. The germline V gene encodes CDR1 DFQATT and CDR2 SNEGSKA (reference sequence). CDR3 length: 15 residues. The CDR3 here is CSARDGTSGLNEQFF. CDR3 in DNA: TGCAGTGCTAGAGACGGGACTAGCGGCTTGAATGAGCAGTTCTTC.

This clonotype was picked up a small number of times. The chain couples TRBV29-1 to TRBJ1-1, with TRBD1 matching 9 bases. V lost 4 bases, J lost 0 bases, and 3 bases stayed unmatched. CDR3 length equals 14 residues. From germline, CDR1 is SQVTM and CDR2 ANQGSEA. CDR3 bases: TGCAGCGTTGTGAGGGACAGGGTGAACACTGAAGCTTTCTTT. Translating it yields CSVVRDRVNTEAFF. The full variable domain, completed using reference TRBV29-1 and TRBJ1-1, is SAVISQKPSRDICQRGTSLTIQCQVDSQVTMMFWYRQQPGQSLTLIATANQGSEATYESGFVIDKFPISRPNLTFSTLTVSNMSPEDSSIYLCSVVRDRVNTEAFFGQGTRLTVV.

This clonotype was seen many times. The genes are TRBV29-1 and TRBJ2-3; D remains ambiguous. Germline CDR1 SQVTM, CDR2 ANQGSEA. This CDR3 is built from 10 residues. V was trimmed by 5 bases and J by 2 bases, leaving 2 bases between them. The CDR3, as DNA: TGCAGCGTTCTCACAGATACGCAGTATTTT. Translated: CSVLTDTQYF.

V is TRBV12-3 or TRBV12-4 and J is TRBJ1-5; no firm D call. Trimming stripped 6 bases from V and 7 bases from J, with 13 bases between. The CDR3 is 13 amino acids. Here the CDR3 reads CASSPGLWQPQHF. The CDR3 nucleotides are TGTGCCAGCAGCCCGGGGTTGTGGCAGCCCCAGCATTTT.

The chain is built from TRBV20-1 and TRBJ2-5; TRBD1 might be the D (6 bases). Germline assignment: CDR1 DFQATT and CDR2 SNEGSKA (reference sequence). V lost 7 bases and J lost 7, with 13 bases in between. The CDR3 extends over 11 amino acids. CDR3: CSVTEQGTQYF. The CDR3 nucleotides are TGCAGTGTAACGGAACAGGGGACCCAGTACTTC.

The CDR3 DNA reads TGTGCCAGCAGCCGGACTAGCGGGATGAACACCGGGGAGCTGTTTTTT. This sequence encodes CASSRTSGMNTGELFF. The chain has TRBV6-2 or TRBV6-3 and TRBJ2-2; 12 nucleotides match TRBD2. CDR3 length: 16 residues. Germline lookup yields CDR1 MNHEY and CDR2 SVGEGT. The junction had 3 bases not matched to a gene; V was cut back by 6 bases and J by 1 base.

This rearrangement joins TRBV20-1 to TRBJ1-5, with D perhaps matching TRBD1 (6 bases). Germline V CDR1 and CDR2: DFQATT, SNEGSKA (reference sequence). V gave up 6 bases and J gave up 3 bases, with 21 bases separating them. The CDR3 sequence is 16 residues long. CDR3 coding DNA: TGCAGTGCAGGGCCCGGGGGGGCAGTCTCCAATCAGCCCCAGCATTTT. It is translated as CSAGPGGAVSNQPQHF.

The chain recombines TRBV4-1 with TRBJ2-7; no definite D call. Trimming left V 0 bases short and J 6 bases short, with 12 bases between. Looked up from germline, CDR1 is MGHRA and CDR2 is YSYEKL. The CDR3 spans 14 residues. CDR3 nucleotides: TGCGCCAGCAGCCAAGACATCGGGCAGCTCGAGCAGTACTTC. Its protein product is CASSQDIGQLEQYF.

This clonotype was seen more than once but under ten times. The CDR3 loop reads CASSPTGASGGSPVYNEQFF. The DNA of the CDR3 is TGTGCCAGCAGCCCAACCGGAGCTAGCGGGGGGTCTCCTGTATACAATGAGCAGTTCTTC. The chain recombines TRBV7-3 with TRBJ2-1; TRBD2 aligns across 11 bases. V gave up 5 bases and J gave up 4 bases; unmatched junction bases: 19. CDR1 and CDR2 from the germline V gene are SGHTA and FQGTGA. This CDR3 is built from 20 residues.

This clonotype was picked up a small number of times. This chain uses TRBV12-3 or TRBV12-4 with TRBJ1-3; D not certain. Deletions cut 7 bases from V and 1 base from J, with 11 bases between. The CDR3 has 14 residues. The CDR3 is CASTLLTSGNTIYF. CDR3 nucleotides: TGTGCCAGCACCCTTCTCACGTCTGGAAACACCATATATTTT.

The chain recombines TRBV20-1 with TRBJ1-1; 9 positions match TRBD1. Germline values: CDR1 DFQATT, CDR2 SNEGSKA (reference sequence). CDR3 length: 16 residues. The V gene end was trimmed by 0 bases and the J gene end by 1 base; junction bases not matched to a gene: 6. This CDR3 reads CSARDLTGGRNTEAFF. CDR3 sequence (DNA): TGCAGTGCTAGAGATCTGACAGGGGGTCGGAACACTGAAGCTTTCTTT.

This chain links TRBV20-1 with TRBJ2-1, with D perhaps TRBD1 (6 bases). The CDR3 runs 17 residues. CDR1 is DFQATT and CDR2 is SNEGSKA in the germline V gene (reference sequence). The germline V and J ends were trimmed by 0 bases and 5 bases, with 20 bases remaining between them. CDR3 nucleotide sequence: TGCAGTGCTAGAGATCCCTGGGACACCAAAGGCGACAATGAGCAGTTCTTC. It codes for CSARDPWDTKGDNEQFF.

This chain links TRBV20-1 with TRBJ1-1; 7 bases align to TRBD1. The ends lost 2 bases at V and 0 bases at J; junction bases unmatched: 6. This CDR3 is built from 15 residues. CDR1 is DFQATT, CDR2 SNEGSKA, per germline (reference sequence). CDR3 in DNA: TGCAGTGCTAGATTGGAGGGGGCAGTGAACACTGAAGCTTTCTTT. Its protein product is CSARLEGAVNTEAFF.

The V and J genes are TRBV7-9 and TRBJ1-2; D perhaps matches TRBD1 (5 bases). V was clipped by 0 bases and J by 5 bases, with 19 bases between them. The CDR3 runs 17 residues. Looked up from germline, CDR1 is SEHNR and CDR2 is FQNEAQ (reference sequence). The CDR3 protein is CASSLAQEMGRAYGYTF. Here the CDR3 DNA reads TGTGCCAGCAGCTTAGCGCAGGAGATGGGCAGGGCTTATGGCTACACCTTC.

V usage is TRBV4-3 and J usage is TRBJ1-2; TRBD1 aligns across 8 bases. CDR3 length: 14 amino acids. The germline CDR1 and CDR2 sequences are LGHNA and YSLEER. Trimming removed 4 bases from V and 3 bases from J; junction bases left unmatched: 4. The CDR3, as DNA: TGCGCCAGCAGCCCGGACAGGGATGACTATGGCTACACCTTC. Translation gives CASSPDRDDYGYTF.